This T cell receptor beta chain was identified in a study of radiation and T cells in renal cell carcinoma. Findings and limits, study-wide: Pretreatment tumor biopsies were lacking, so baseline clonotypes are unknown.

Repertoires were generated with immunoSEQ multiplex PCR, while TCRdb's copy carries only in-frame clones and drops some. The table records 120,000 to 150,000 clones, 86% of them present only once. As to time point: blood 4 weeks post-SBRT, at nephrectomy. Stated treatment: 15 Gy SBRT to primary tumor, nephrectomy 4 weeks later. Nephrectomy followed 15 Gy stereotactic body radiation by 4 weeks. This CDR3 has 14 residues. About this clone itself: Its antigen remains unidentified.

The TCR originated in a woman aged 50 to 60 with renal cell carcinoma. This sequence joins TRBV21-1 and TRBJ2-7. TRBV21-1 is marked as a pseudogene. The sample in question was blood, obtained from a patient whose treatment included radiotherapy and nephrectomy. The CDR3 nucleotides are TGTGCCAGCACCGACCGTAAGGGAACCTACGAGCAGTACTTC. Translating it yields CASTDRKGTYEQYF.